Detailed here is one T cell receptor (beta chain). Original processing methods: How many nucleated cells were present was estimated from reference gene primer amplification. The method was immunoSEQ multiplex PCR; TCRdb's version includes in-frame clones alone and lacks a portion of them. That table is the source of V, J and clone size, and D and trimming were worked out from the DNA. Counted here are approximately 310,000 clones, 70% to 90% occurring once; the ten biggest clones make up around 8%. The CDR3 spans 13 residues. The germline V gene encodes CDR1 LNHDA and CDR2 SQIVND (reference sequence). J lost 3 bases, V lost 9 bases, and 6 bases had no gene match. These data originate in a study of blood T cell repertoires in COVID-19. Study-wide background: COVID-19 samples collected from the United States, Italy and Spain covered acute and convalescent phases. Nucleic acid was either cDNA or gDNA, and it came from T cells, B-cell-depleted T cells, or PBMCs.

Sequenced material: peripheral blood. V is TRBV19 and J is TRBJ1-2, with TRBD1 identical over 8 bases. This sequence was found in a woman aged 50 to 65 who had recovered from COVID-19. The CDR3 nucleotides are TGTGCCAGCCGCAGGGGGCTTGACTATGGCTACACCTTC. Residues: CASRRGLDYGYTF.